This T cell receptor beta chain was recovered during a study of PD-1 blockade in classical Hodgkin lymphoma. Study observations and caveats: By C4D1 there was a significant rise in CD4+ TCR diversity but not in CD8+ TCR diversity. Relapsed/refractory patients reportedly had lower baseline diversity than newly diagnosed patients. Nothing has yet pinned down what causes the repertoire differences, possibly disease activity or prior therapy. Similar baseline diversity was found in complete responders and newly diagnosed patients.

About this clone: Its matching antigen is unknown.

Trimming shortened V by 3 bases and J by 0 bases, and 7 bases separated the two germline ends. CDR3 length: 14 residues. Germline V gene data show CDR1 as MNHEY and CDR2 as SMNVEV (reference sequence). Every one of the patients relapsed after autologous stem cell transplantation (brentuximab vedotin exposure was variable). Assay used: immunoSEQ multiplex PCR; TCRdb lists only in-frame clones, some missing. Here the sample spans roughly 92,000 clones, roughly 92% being singletons. The sequence derives from a human donor with classical Hodgkin lymphoma. The sequenced sample was peripheral blood mononuclear cells (PBMCs), obtained at baseline. This sequence joins TRBV27 and TRBJ2-3; D is unresolved. CDR3 nucleotides: TGTGCCAGCAGTTTGAGCGCTAGCACAGATACGCAGTATTTT. It specifies CASSLSASTDTQYF.